This paragraph covers one TCR beta chain sequence. Its antigen is still unknown. TCRdb's copy holds only in-frame clones and misses some; the assay was immunoSEQ multiplex PCR. The sample contains 2 million to 2.5 million clones, approximately 94% of which appear only once. These data are taken from a study of shared clonotypes between healthy human individuals. Study-level points and caveats: A handful of donors showed sharing of approximately 5% of naive CD4 clonotypes. Sampling covered blood only; tissue repertoires likely differ. The study drew on few donors, limiting represented genetic and exposure-history diversity. Sequencing depth was a factor that was expected to affect clonotype sharing among donors.

Germline assignment: CDR1 MDHEN and CDR2 SYDVKM. The CDR3 covers 11 residues. V was shortened by 6 bases and J by 7 bases, with 6 bases between the two germline ends. The sequence was collected from a young man in good health. The V and J genes are TRBV28 and TRBJ1-4; no definite D call. The sample comprised naive CD4+ T cells sorted from blood. Subset in this sample: CD45RA+ positively selected. The chain's CDR3 is CASRYVEKLFF. Here the CDR3 DNA reads TGTGCCAGCAGATATGTTGAAAAACTGTTTTTT.